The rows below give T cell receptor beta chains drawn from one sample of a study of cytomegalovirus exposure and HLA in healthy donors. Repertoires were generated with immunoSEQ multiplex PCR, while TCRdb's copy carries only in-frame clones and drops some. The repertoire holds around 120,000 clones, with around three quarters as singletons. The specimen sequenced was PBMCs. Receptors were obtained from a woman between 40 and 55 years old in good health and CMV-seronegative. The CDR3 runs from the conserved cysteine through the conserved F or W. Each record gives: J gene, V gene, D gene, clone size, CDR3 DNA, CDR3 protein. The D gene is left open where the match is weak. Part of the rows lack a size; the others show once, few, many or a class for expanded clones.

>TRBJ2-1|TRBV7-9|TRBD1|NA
TGTGCCAGCAGCCCCGCAACTAGACAGGGGGCCTACAATGAGCAGTTCTTC
CASSPATRQGAYNEQFF
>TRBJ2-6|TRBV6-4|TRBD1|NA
TGTGCCAGCAGTGACGAGGGGACAGGGATCTCTGGGGCCAACGGCCTGACTTTC
CASSDEGTGISGANGLTF
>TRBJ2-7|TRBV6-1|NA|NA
TGTGCCAGCAGTGAAGACAGAAGGGGCCTCTTC
CASSEDRRGLF
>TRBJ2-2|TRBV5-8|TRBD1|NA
TGTGCCAGCGGGGGACAGGGTTCGGGCGCCGGGGAGCTGTTTTTT
CASGGQGSGAGELFF
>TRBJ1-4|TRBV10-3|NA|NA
TGTGCCATCAGTGAGTCGGGAGGGGTCGAGGAAAAACTGTTTTTT
CAISESGGVEEKLFF
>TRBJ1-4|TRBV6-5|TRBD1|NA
TGTGCCAGCAGCCAGGACAGGGGGAAAAAACTGTTTTTT
CASSQDRGKKLFF
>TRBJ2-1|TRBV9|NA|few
TGTGCCAGCACAAAATTAGCGCCTTCGGGTTTCTCCTACAATGAGCAGTTCTTC
CASTKLAPSGFSYNEQFF
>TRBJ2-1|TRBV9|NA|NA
TGTGCCAGCTCCTGGCGGGACCGCTCCTACAATGAGCAGTTCTTC
CASSWRDRSYNEQFF
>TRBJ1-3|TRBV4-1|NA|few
TGCGCCAGCAGCCAACGGGGGAGCTCTGGAAACACCATATATTTT
CASSQRGSSGNTIYF
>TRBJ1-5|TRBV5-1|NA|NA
TGCGCCAGCAGCTTGGGACAGGACTCTTCGCCCCAGCATTTT
CASSLGQDSSPQHF
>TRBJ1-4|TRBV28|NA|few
TGTGCCAGCAGAAAGGCGCGGCACCTTGCTGAAAAACTGTTTTTT
CASRKARHLAEKLFF
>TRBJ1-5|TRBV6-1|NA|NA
TGTGCCAGCAGTCCACGGACAGAGAGCAATCAGCCCCAGCATTTT
CASSPRTESNQPQHF
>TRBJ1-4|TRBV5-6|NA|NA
TGTGCCAGCAGCTTTGGTCCGGGGACTAATGAAAAACTGTTTTTT
CASSFGPGTNEKLFF
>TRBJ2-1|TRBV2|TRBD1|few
TGTGCCAGCAGCGAAGGACAGGGCTCTAATGAGCAGTTCTTC
CASSEGQGSNEQFF
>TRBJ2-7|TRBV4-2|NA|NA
TGTGCCAGCAGCCAAGATGCCCACAGGGCATCCTACGAGCAGTACTTC
CASSQDAHRASYEQYF
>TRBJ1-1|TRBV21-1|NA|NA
TGTGCCAGCAGCAAAGCGCTTGAGAGCAGGGGAAACACTGAAGCTTTCTTT
CASSKALESRGNTEAFF
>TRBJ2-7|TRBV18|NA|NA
TGTGCCAGCTCACCAGGTAGCGAAGCCTACGAGCAGTACTTC
CASSPGSEAYEQYF
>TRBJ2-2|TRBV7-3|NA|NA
TGTGCCAGCAGCTTAACGTCTAAGAACACCGGGGAGCTGTTTTTT
CASSLTSKNTGELFF
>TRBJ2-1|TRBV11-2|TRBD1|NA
TGTGCCAGCAGCCGTGGGACAGGTTCCTACAATGAGCAGTTCTTC
CASSRGTGSYNEQFF
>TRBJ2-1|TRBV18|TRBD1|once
TGTGCCAGCTCACCACTCGAGGGGGCCCCCCTCCTCTTC
CASSPLEGAPLLF